The 5 T cell receptor beta chains below come from one sample, sequenced in a study of T cell changes during pregnancy in multiple sclerosis. Generated by immunoSEQ multiplex PCR, the TCRdb table keeps only in-frame clones and is missing some. Of about 46,000 clones listed, about 91% are singletons. Sequenced here: CD8+ T cells from peripheral blood mononuclear cells, sampled after pregnancy. These receptors all come from a female donor with multiple sclerosis, enrolled in a pregnancy study.

The genes are TRBV2 and TRBJ1-1; a possible D gene is TRBD1 (6 bases). The CDR3 sequence is 16 residues long. The ends were cut back, 1 base at V and 4 bases at J, with 16 bases in the middle. CDR1 SNHLY and CDR2 FYNNEI come from the germline V gene. The chain's CDR3 is CASSEGPITGITEAFF. The CDR3 region has the DNA TGTGCCAGCAGTGAAGGGCCCATAACAGGGATCACTGAAGCTTTCTTT.

The chain uses TRBV7-8 and TRBJ1-4, with D maybe TRBD1 (5 bases). The CDR3 runs to 16 residues. Germline V gene sequence: CDR1 SGHVS, CDR2 FQNEAQ. V lost 1 base, J lost 6 bases, and 15 bases lay in between. CDR3 bases: TGTGCCAGCAGCTTAGGGTCAGTGGGGGGTGATGAAAAACTGTTTTTT. Translated, it gives CASSLGSVGGDEKLFF.

The chain is built from TRBV9 and TRBJ2-5, with D possibly being TRBD2 (6 bases). The CDR3 covers 14 residues. Germline V gene data show CDR1 as SGDLS and CDR2 as YYNGEE. The V and J ends lost 3 bases and 3 bases respectively, with 12 bases between them. Here the CDR3 DNA reads TGTGCCAGCAGCGGGAGGGACGGAAAAGAGACCCAGTACTTC. Amino acid sequence: CASSGRDGKETQYF.

The DNA of the CDR3 is TGTGCCAGCAGCCTCAAGACAGGGCTGAGGACTGAAGCTTTCTTT. This codes for CASSLKTGLRTEAFF. The V and J genes are TRBV4-2 and TRBJ1-1; 7 bases match TRBD1. This CDR3 has 15 amino acids. Trimming cost V 4 bases and J 5 bases; bases outside gene matches: 10. Germline V gives CDR1 LGHNA, CDR2 YNFKEQ.

The chain carries TRBV7-8 and TRBJ2-1; 9 positions agree with TRBD2. The CDR3 consists of 16 residues. CDR1 SGHVS and CDR2 FQNEAQ come from the germline V gene. V shed 7 bases and J 6 bases; nucleotides not matched to a gene: 13. CDR3 DNA: TGTGCCAGCACCCTAGGTGGCGGGAGGGGGTCCAATGAGCAGTTCTTC. Translation gives CASTLGGGRGSNEQFF.